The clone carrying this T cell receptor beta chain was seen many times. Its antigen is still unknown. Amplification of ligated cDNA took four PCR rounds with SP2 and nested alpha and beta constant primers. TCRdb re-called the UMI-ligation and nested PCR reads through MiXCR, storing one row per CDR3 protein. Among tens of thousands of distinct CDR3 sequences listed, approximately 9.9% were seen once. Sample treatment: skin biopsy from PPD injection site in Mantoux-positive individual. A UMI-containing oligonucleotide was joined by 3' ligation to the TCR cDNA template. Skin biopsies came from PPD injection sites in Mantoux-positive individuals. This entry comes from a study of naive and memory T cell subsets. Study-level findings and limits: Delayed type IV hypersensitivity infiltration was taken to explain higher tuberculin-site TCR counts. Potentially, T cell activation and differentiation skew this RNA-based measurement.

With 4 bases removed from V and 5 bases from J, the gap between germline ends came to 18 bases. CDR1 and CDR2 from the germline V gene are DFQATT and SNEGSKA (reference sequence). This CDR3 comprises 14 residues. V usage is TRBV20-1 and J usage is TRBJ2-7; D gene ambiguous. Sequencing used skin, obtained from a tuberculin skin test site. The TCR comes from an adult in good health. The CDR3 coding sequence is TGCAGTGCTAAACGACGAGGAACCCACGACGAGCAGTACTTC. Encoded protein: CSAKRRGTHDEQYF.